This TCR beta chain comes out of a study of monozygotic twins with inflammatory bowel disease. The authors made each sample's cDNA in eight separate reactions. TCRdb reworked the 5' RACE reads into one entry per CDR3 protein, no DNA. The sample totals fewer than 350,000 distinct CDR3 sequences. The CDR3 consists of 17 residues. Germline-derived CDR1 and CDR2 are SGHRS and YFSETQ. The TCR comes from a human donor with ulcerative colitis or Crohn's disease, or a healthy co-twin of an affected twin (not recorded which). The gene calls are TRBV5-1 and TRBJ2-3; the D gene TCRdb calls, TRBD2, cannot be checked with no DNA. The sequencing sample was made of blood. CDR3 sequence: CASSLDGPGGGTDTQYF. Drawing the rest from reference TRBV5-1 and TRBJ2-3, the complete variable domain is KAGVTQTPRYLIKTRGQQVTLSCSPISGHRSVSWYQQTPGQGLQFLFEYFSETQRNKGNFPGRFSGRQFSNSRSEMNVSTLELGDSALYLCASSLDGPGGGTDTQYFGPGTRLTVL.